This T cell receptor beta chain derives from a study of blood T cells in healthy people across ages. The use of a sample-barcoded 5' primer and a J-beta primer mix characterized a second PCR of roughly 6 to 11 cycles. A template-switch adaptor containing 12 random nucleotides labeled each cDNA molecule. One entry per CDR3 protein, called by TCRdb with MiXCR from the 5' RACE reads. Of 550,000 to 650,000 distinct CDR3 sequences listed, around 27% are singletons. The germline gives CDR1 SEHNR, CDR2 FQNEAQ (reference sequence). The CDR3 is 13 residues long. V was pared by 3 bases and J by 4 bases, with 9 bases between. Per sample, a minimum of 6 million PBMCs were isolated. This clonotype has more than one count but fewer than ten. This sample also belongs to another study, concerning T cells of mothers and their children. As that report states: Versus unrelated pairs, overlap was slightly higher in related mother-child pairs, without reaching significance.

Sequencing was performed on blood. J is TRBJ1-2 and V is TRBV7-9; D gene ambiguous. The source of this sequence is a boy aged 2 to 9 in good health. The CDR3 sequence: CASSFVQSYGYTF. In nucleotides, the CDR3 is TGTGCCAGCAGCTTCGTCCAGTCCTATGGCTACACCTTC.